Sequencing of this TCR beta chain was carried out in a study of CD8 T cells in ankylosing spondylitis. Study conclusions and caveats: As reported, disease-linked clones showed significant enrichment in matched ankylosing spondylitis synovial fluid. A CD8+ phenotype characterized the disease-linked clones, which were relatively rare in peripheral blood.

Molecular-barcoded quantitative 5'-RACE produced these TCR beta libraries. Via MiXCR, TCRdb re-called the 5' RACE reads, giving one row per CDR3 protein. The sample lists 350,000 to 450,000 distinct CDR3 sequences, roughly 20% seen once, with under 15% in the top ten. V lost 6 bases and J lost 2, with 8 bases in between. From germline, CDR1 is LNHDA and CDR2 SQIVND (reference sequence). CDR3 length equals 12 residues. In its sample, this clonotype was seen a few times. The antigen remains undetermined. The V call is TRBV19, the J call TRBJ2-7, with a possible D match to TRBD2 (5 bases). This clonotype was sampled from a male donor with ankylosing spondylitis or in good health (not recorded which). Material: blood, either unsorted or a sorted T cell fraction (not recorded which). The CDR3 here is CASSGEAYEQYF. The CDR3 region has the DNA TGTGCCAGTAGCGGGGAAGCCTACGAGCAGTACTTC.